One T cell receptor (beta chain) is described in this entry. The CDR3 sequence is 11 residues long. Germline CDR1 and CDR2: SEHNR and FQNEAQ (reference sequence). With V trimmed by 5 bases and J by 11 bases, 2 bases remained unmatched. Sequencing was performed with immunoSEQ multiplex PCR; in TCRdb, only in-frame clones are kept and a portion is missing. Here the sample spans almost 90,000 clones, 90% being singletons. The sample belongs to a study of blood T cell repertoires in COVID-19. This TCR was sampled from a man aged 18 to 30 with COVID-19, enrolled during active disease. The material sequenced was peripheral blood. The chain employs TRBV7-9 and TRBJ1-5, with TRBD1 matching over 8 bases. The CDR3 here is CASSLGQAQHF. The CDR3 coding sequence is TGTGCCAGCAGCCTGGGACAGGCCCAGCATTTT.